This record concerns one T cell receptor (beta chain) sequence. The data derive from a study of control samples from healthy donors and cancer patients. Sequencing was performed with immunoSEQ multiplex PCR; in TCRdb, only in-frame clones are kept and a portion is missing. The repertoire holds around 82,000 clones, with roughly 86% as singletons. The V end lost 4 bases, the J end lost 7 bases, and 13 bases lay between the germline ends. There are 14 residues in the CDR3. In germline, CDR1 is MRHNA, CDR2 SNTAGT. This clonotype was sampled from a man aged 50 or older in good health. The chain uses TRBV6-4 and TRBJ2-2, with D tentatively TRBD2 (6 bases). The sequencing sample was made of blood. The CDR3 coding sequence is TGTGCCAGCAGTGTAAGGGCGGGAATCGGGGAGCTGTTTTTT. Amino acid sequence: CASSVRAGIGELFF.